The present T cell receptor beta chain was sequenced within a study of human T cells and chemical hapten exposure. The time point denotes: pre-sensitization, week 0. The treatment was: therapeutic diphenylcyclopropenone sensitization with weekly scalp DPC. This clonotype was detected a few times. The library gave individual cDNA molecules unique molecular identifiers. A single record per CDR3 protein comes from TCRdb applying MiXCR to the RACE reads. Of around 250,000 distinct CDR3 sequences in the sample, 8.6% were seen once. The receptor's source is a woman in her 40s with alopecia areata. Some clones in this sample may be carry-over from other donors' samples. The specimen comprised whole blood, sampled in connection with sensitization to the hapten diphenylcyclopropenone (DPC).

CDR3 sequence (DNA): TGTGCCAGCAGTGAGGGACACAGGGGGGGAAATGAAAAACTGTTTTTT. This translates into CASSEGHRGGNEKLFF. The gene calls are TRBV25-1 and TRBJ1-4; 8 nucleotides align to TRBD1. Looked up from germline, CDR1 is MGHDK and CDR2 is SYGVNS. With 3 bases clipped from V and 5 bases from J, the junction kept 8 bases outside the gene matches. The CDR3 consists of 16 residues.